Shown below are 18 T cell receptor beta chains from a single sample sequenced in a study of blood T cell repertoires in COVID-19. Generated by immunoSEQ multiplex PCR, the TCRdb table keeps only in-frame clones and is missing some. The sample yields roughly 190,000 clones, about four fifths seen once. The sequencing input was PBMCs or T cells enriched from blood (not recorded which). These receptors were obtained from a woman aged 25 to 39 who had recovered from COVID-19.

Points on this clone: Since a much larger clone is just one base distant, this may be a read error. Other DNA sequences within the sample encode an identical CDR3. V is TRBV12-3 or TRBV12-4 and J is TRBJ1-2, with 9 bases identical to TRBD1. The length of the CDR3 is 13 residues. Trimming at V came to 5 bases and at J to 4 bases, leaving 2 bases not matched to a gene. The CDR3 reads CASSGQGFYGYTF. DNA for the CDR3: TGTGCCAGCAGTGGACAGGGGTTCTATGGCTACACCTTC.

The V call is TRBV28, the J call TRBJ2-4, with D possibly being TRBD1 (5 bases). Trimming stripped 2 bases from V and 4 bases from J, with 9 bases between. Germline V gene data show CDR1 as MDHEN and CDR2 as SYDVKM. The CDR3 has 14 residues. CDR3 nucleotides: TGTGCCAGCAGTTTAAGACAGTCTAAAAACATTCAGTACTTC. This gives the protein CASSLRQSKNIQYF.

The rearrangement uses TRBV6-6 and TRBJ2-1; TRBD1 aligns across 8 bases. The CDR3 is 14 residues long. V gave up 5 bases and J gave up 4 bases; unmatched junction bases: 4. Looked up from germline, CDR1 is MNHNY and CDR2 is SVGAGI (reference sequence). CDR3 protein: CASSRQGPYNEQFF. In nucleotides, the CDR3 is TGTGCCAGCAGTAGACAGGGGCCATACAATGAGCAGTTCTTC.

The gene calls are TRBV7-9 and TRBJ1-6, with TRBD1 identical over 9 bases. Germline V gene lookup returns CDR1 SEHNR and CDR2 FQNEAQ (reference sequence). CDR3 size: 16 residues. The V gene end was trimmed by 3 bases and the J gene end by 9 bases; junction bases not matched to a gene: 9. The CDR3 reads CASSFQQGAGSSPLHF. In nucleotides, the CDR3 is TGTGCCAGCAGCTTCCAACAGGGGGCAGGGAGTTCACCCCTCCACTTT.

The gene calls are TRBV7-9 and TRBJ1-4, with a weak D call TRBD1 (6 bases). The germline CDR1 and CDR2 sequences are SEHNR and FQNEAQ (reference sequence). V shed 5 bases and J shed 7 bases, with 17 bases lying between them. The CDR3 spans 15 residues. CDR3 residues: CASSPETGLREKLFF. As DNA, the CDR3 is TGTGCCAGCAGCCCGGAGACAGGCTTGCGTGAAAAACTGTTTTTT.

The J gene is TRBJ2-1, the V gene TRBV10-3; 7 positions agree with TRBD1. In germline, CDR1 is ENHRY, CDR2 SYGVKD. The CDR3 contains 19 residues. V lost 2 bases and J lost 7; bases outside the gene matches: 20. This CDR3 reads CAISERLGTAYGKGNEQFF. Written as DNA, the CDR3 is TGTGCCATCAGTGAGCGTCTCGGGACAGCCTACGGTAAGGGGAATGAGCAGTTCTTC.

The rearrangement uses TRBV12-3 or TRBV12-4 and TRBJ2-7; a weak D match, TRBD1 (6 bases). CDR3 length equals 12 residues. V lost 6 bases and J lost 2, with 8 bases in between. The CDR3 reads CASRHRAYEQYF. CDR3 bases: TGTGCCAGCAGACACAGGGCCTACGAGCAGTACTTC.

The CDR3 region has the DNA TGTGCCAGCAGCTCTACCAGGGACAGGGGCAATGAGCAGTTCTTC. Translated: CASSSTRDRGNEQFF. The chain recombines TRBV6-5 with TRBJ2-1, with 10 nucleotides matching TRBD1. CDR3 length: 15 amino acids. V lost 6 bases, J lost 6 bases, and 8 bases stayed unmatched. CDR1 and CDR2 from the germline V gene are MNHEY and SVGAGI.

CDR3 region: CASSPHPTGAVTGELFF. CDR3 bases: TGTGCCAGTAGTCCGCACCCTACAGGGGCGGTCACCGGGGAGCTGTTTTTT. This chain connects TRBV19 to TRBJ2-2; TRBD1 agrees at 7 bases. V lost 5 bases to trimming and J lost 4 bases; unmatched junction nucleotides: 13. There are 17 residues in the CDR3. CDR1 LNHDA and CDR2 SQIVND come from the germline V gene (reference sequence). Variable domain in full (rest from reference TRBV19 and TRBJ2-2): DGGITQSPKYLFRKEGQNVTLSCEQNLNHDAMYWYRQDPGQGLRLIYYSQIVNDFQKGDIAEGYSVSREKKESFPLTVTSAQKNPTAFYLCASSPHPTGAVTGELFFGEGSRLTVL.

V and J are TRBV7-3 and TRBJ2-4, with 8 bases fitting TRBD2. The CDR3 length is 17 residues. The V and J ends lost 5 bases and 2 bases, in that order; junction bases with no gene match: 11. The V gene's germline CDR1 is SGHTA and CDR2 FQGTGA. CDR3 region: CASSPGARGASKNIQYF. CDR3 DNA: TGTGCCAGCAGCCCCGGAGCGCGGGGGGCTTCCAAAAACATTCAGTACTTC.

V gene TRBV3-1 (or the pseudogene TRBV3-2) combines with J gene TRBJ2-2, with TRBD2 matching over 13 bases. J lost 9 bases, V lost 6 bases, and 10 bases had no gene match. This CDR3 spans 16 amino acids. Germline V gives CDR1 LGHDT, CDR2 YNNKEL (reference sequence). The CDR3 loop reads CASSRTSGGAFRELFF. The CDR3 bases are TGTGCCAGCAGTCGAACTAGCGGGGGGGCCTTCAGGGAGCTGTTTTTT.

The chain joins TRBV28 to TRBJ2-1; D might be TRBD1 (5 bases). CDR3 length equals 14 residues. The germline V gene has CDR1 MDHEN and CDR2 SYDVKM. The V and J ends lost 2 bases and 5 bases respectively, with 10 bases between them. The CDR3 bases are TGTGCCAGCAGTTTAAGGGGTACTGACAATGAGCAGTTCTTC. Translation: CASSLRGTDNEQFF. Complete variable domain (other parts from reference TRBV28 and TRBJ2-1): DVKVTQSSRYLVKRTGEKVFLECVQDMDHENMFWYRQDPGLGLRLIYFSYDVKMKEKGDIPEGYSVSREKKERFSLILESASTNQTSMYLCASSLRGTDNEQFFGPGTRLTVL.

The V gene is TRBV10-1, the J gene TRBJ2-7; D perhaps matches TRBD1 (6 bases). The CDR3 consists of 13 residues. Germline V gives CDR1 WNHNN, CDR2 SYGVQD (reference sequence). With 5 bases removed from V and 4 bases from J, the gap between germline ends came to 12 bases. Here the CDR3 DNA reads TGCGCCAGCAGTCGGGACACTGGTTACGAGCAGTACGTC. Protein product: CASSRDTGYEQYV.

The chain is built from TRBV11-3 and TRBJ1-2, with 12 bases matching TRBD1. This CDR3 comprises 15 residues. The J segment lost 4 bases and the V segment lost 5 bases, leaving 5 bases of the junction unmatched. Per germline, CDR1 SGHNT and CDR2 YENEEA. CDR3 DNA sequence: TGTGCCAGCAGCCTGGGACAGGGGGCGAGCTATGGCTACACCTTC. It yields the protein CASSLGQGASYGYTF.

The chain links TRBV5-6 to TRBJ2-2, with 7 bases that match TRBD2. With V trimmed by 4 bases and J by 2 bases, 11 bases remained unmatched. The CDR3 contains 17 residues. In germline, CDR1 is SGHDT, CDR2 YYEEEE. The CDR3 here is CASSAYSLAVNTGELFF. Here the CDR3 DNA reads TGTGCCAGCAGCGCCTACAGCCTAGCGGTTAACACCGGGGAGCTGTTTTTT.

This clone was observed a few times. V and J are TRBV5-5 and TRBJ1-1; 7 nucleotides agree with TRBD1. Germline V gives CDR1 SGHKS, CDR2 YYEKEE (reference sequence). The CDR3 extends over 17 amino acids. The V gene end was trimmed by 5 bases and the J gene end by 0 bases; junction bases not matched to a gene: 13. The DNA for the CDR3 is TGTGCCAGCAGACCGGGACAGCCCTCTTACCTGAACACTGAAGCTTTCTTT. Translated: CASRPGQPSYLNTEAFF.

This chain uses TRBV11-3 with TRBJ2-2; TRBD2 might be the D (6 bases). V lost 1 base, J lost 0 bases, and 6 bases lay in between. The germline V gene has CDR1 SGHNT and CDR2 YENEEA. The CDR3 loop spans 15 amino acids. The chain's CDR3 is CASSLGGANTGELFF. CDR3 nucleotides: TGTGCCAGCAGCTTAGGCGGGGCGAACACCGGGGAGCTGTTTTTT. Complete variable domain (other parts from reference TRBV11-3 and TRBJ2-2): EAGVVQSPRYKIIEKKQPVAFWCNPISGHNTLYWYLQNLGQGPELLIRYENEEAVDDSQLPKDRFSAERLKGVDSTLKIQPAELGDSAVYLCASSLGGANTGELFFGEGSRLTVL.

The J gene is TRBJ1-1, the V gene TRBV14; D may be TRBD1 (5 bases). CDR3 length: 14 amino acids. V lost 1 base to trimming and J lost 11 bases, with 17 bases between them. The V gene's germline CDR1 is SGHDN and CDR2 FVKESK. CDR3 protein: CASSQATGFTRAFF. In nucleotides, the CDR3 is TGTGCCAGCAGCCAAGCTACAGGTTTCACGCGGGCTTTCTTT.